The 24 T cell receptor beta chains in this list originate from one sample, sequenced in a study of blood T cell repertoires in COVID-19. The repertoire was sequenced with immunoSEQ multiplex PCR; TCRdb's copy has only in-frame clones and lacks some. The profile shows approximately 480,000 clones, roughly 87% of them singletons. The sequenced material came from peripheral blood. These receptors were obtained from a man aged 18 to 30 with COVID-19, enrolled during active disease.

The genes are TRBV4-1 and TRBJ1-2; TRBD1 agrees at 10 bases. The CDR3 has 17 residues. Unmatched junction bases numbered 10, after V lost 4 bases and J lost 2 bases. CDR1 MGHRA and CDR2 YSYEKL come from the germline V gene. CDR3 nucleotides: TGCGCCAGCAGCCGCAGTCCGGGACAGGGGACCAACTATGGCTACACCTTC. Translating it yields CASSRSPGQGTNYGYTF.

This chain joins TRBV2 and TRBJ2-7; 9 bases agree with TRBD1. Looked up from germline, CDR1 is SNHLY and CDR2 is FYNNEI. This CDR3 contains 13 residues. The junction had 1 base not matched to a gene; V was cut back by 5 bases and J by 2 bases. CDR3 sequence (DNA): TGTGCCAGCAGTAGACAGGGGGCCTACGAGCAGTACTTC. It specifies CASSRQGAYEQYF.

The J gene is TRBJ2-3, the V gene TRBV15; D is uncertain. The CDR3 is 15 residues long. Trimming took off 0 bases at V and 11 bases at J, with 18 bases between the two ends. Per the germline V gene, CDR1 is LNHNV and CDR2 is YYDKDF (reference sequence). CDR3 sequence: CATSRDLSEAHGQYF. CDR3 bases: TGTGCCACCAGCAGAGATTTAAGTGAAGCCCACGGGCAGTATTTT.

The chain links TRBV10-1 to TRBJ1-1, with D perhaps matching TRBD1 (5 bases). The CDR3 consists of 11 residues. V shed 7 bases and J shed 8 bases, with 11 bases lying between them. The germline gives CDR1 WNHNN, CDR2 SYGVQD (reference sequence). Here the CDR3 DNA reads TGCGCCAGCACATCGGGGGGAGAAGCTTTCTTT. As protein: CASTSGGEAFF.

The chain couples TRBV23-1 to TRBJ2-1; a possible D gene is TRBD2 (6 bases). TRBV23-1 falls under the ORF class, with uncertain function. The CDR3 contains 16 residues. V lost 0 bases to trimming and J lost 9 bases, with 18 bases between them. The CDR3 nucleotides read TGCGCCAGCAGTCAATCTGGGCGGGGTCGGGAGCGTGAGCAGTTCTTC. Translating it yields CASSQSGRGREREQFF.

The V gene is TRBV2, the J gene TRBJ2-7; the D gene is possibly TRBD2 (6 bases). The V and J ends lost 2 bases and 3 bases respectively, with 14 bases between them. Germline-derived CDR1 and CDR2 are SNHLY and FYNNEI. The CDR3 is made up of 15 amino acids. CDR3 protein: CASSESFIGSYEQYF. CDR3 DNA: TGTGCCAGCAGTGAATCGTTTATCGGGAGCTACGAGCAGTACTTC.

This clone was seen more than once but under ten times. The chain couples TRBV10-3 to TRBJ2-7, with 9 bases lining up with TRBD2. J was trimmed by 7 bases and V by 5 bases; bases with no gene match: 18. This CDR3 is 17 amino acids long. CDR1 and CDR2 (germline): ENHRY, SYGVKD. Written as DNA, the CDR3 is TGTGCCATCAGTCCACGTGTTAGCGGGAGTGTTCCGCCTGAGCAGTACTTC. Protein product: CAISPRVSGSVPPEQYF.

The V call is TRBV5-1, the J call TRBJ2-3; 8 bases are shared with TRBD1. Trimming cost V 4 bases and J 5 bases; bases outside gene matches: 12. The CDR3 is 16 residues long. Germline lookup yields CDR1 SGHRS and CDR2 YFSETQ. The CDR3 bases are TGCGCCAGCAGCCTAGAAAGGACAGGGTTGGGAGATACGCAGTATTTT. This gives the protein CASSLERTGLGDTQYF. Full variable domain (outside the CDR3, taken from reference TRBV5-1 and TRBJ2-3): KAGVTQTPRYLIKTRGQQVTLSCSPISGHRSVSWYQQTPGQGLQFLFEYFSETQRNKGNFPGRFSGRQFSNSRSEMNVSTLELGDSALYLCASSLERTGLGDTQYFGPGTRLTVL.

This clone has only one observation. The rearrangement uses TRBV5-1 and TRBJ2-1; D unclear. Per the germline V gene, CDR1 is SGHRS and CDR2 is YFSETQ. V lost 0 bases and J lost 5, with 6 bases in between. The CDR3 totals 13 residues. The CDR3 reads CASSLESNNEQFF. The DNA of the CDR3 is TGCGCCAGCAGCTTGGAATCTAACAATGAGCAGTTCTTC.

This chain connects TRBV11-2 to TRBJ1-6; 8 nucleotides line up with TRBD1. From germline, CDR1 is SGHAT and CDR2 FQNNGV. Germline trimming cut 1 base from V and 9 bases from J; bases unmatched to any gene: 8. The length of the CDR3 is 16 residues. Here the CDR3 reads CASSLATGGYGSPLHF. As DNA, the CDR3 is TGTGCCAGCAGCTTAGCAACAGGGGGATATGGTTCACCCCTCCACTTT. The full variable domain, with the rest looked up from reference TRBV11-2 and TRBJ1-6, is EAGVAQSPRYKIIEKRQSVAFWCNPISGHATLYWYQQILGQGPKLLIQFQNNGVVDDSQLPKDRFSAERLKGVDSTLKIQPAKLEDSAVYLCASSLATGGYGSPLHFGNGTRLTVT.

The chain recombines TRBV12-3 or TRBV12-4 with TRBJ2-5, with D possibly being TRBD1 (6 bases). This CDR3 region has 13 residues. Trimming stripped 4 bases from V and 4 bases from J, with 10 bases between. CDR3 in DNA: TGTGCCAGCAGTTCCGACAGGAGAGAGACCCAGTACTTC. Translated: CASSSDRRETQYF.

V is TRBV2 and J is TRBJ1-4; 9 positions match TRBD1. The J segment lost 5 bases and the V segment lost 2 bases, leaving 12 bases of the junction unmatched. The V gene's germline CDR1 is SNHLY and CDR2 FYNNEI. The CDR3 is 18 amino acids. Here the CDR3 DNA reads TGTGCCAGCAGTGAATATCTTTTTCTCGGGACAGGGAATGAAAAACTGTTTTTT. This translates into CASSEYLFLGTGNEKLFF. The variable domain in full, with the rest retrieved from reference TRBV2 and TRBJ1-4, is EPEVTQTPSHQVTQMGQEVILRCVPISNHLYFYWYRQILGQKVEFLVSFYNNEISEKSEIFDDQFSVERPDGSNFTLKIRSTKLEDSAMYFCASSEYLFLGTGNEKLFFGSGTQLSVL.

The DNA for the CDR3 is TGTGCCAGCAGCACAGGACAGTCTTTAGGGGGCTCCTACGAGCAGTACTTC. This codes for CASSTGQSLGGSYEQYF. This rearrangement joins TRBV5-5 to TRBJ2-7; the D gene is possibly TRBD1 (6 bases). The CDR3 contains 17 residues. Germline loops: CDR1 SGHKS, CDR2 YYEKEE (reference sequence). The V and J ends lost 4 bases and 0 bases respectively, with 20 bases between them.

Notes on this clone: The same CDR3 can be traced to other DNA sequences in this sample. The chain has TRBV5-1 and TRBJ2-5; 9 bases align to TRBD1. Germline V gene sequence: CDR1 SGHRS, CDR2 YFSETQ. J was trimmed by 2 bases and V by 5 bases; bases with no gene match: 7. CDR3 size: 15 residues. This CDR3 reads CASSLGTGNQETQYF. As DNA, the CDR3 is TGCGCCAGCAGTCTTGGGACAGGGAATCAAGAGACCCAGTACTTC.

This rearrangement joins TRBV6-5 to TRBJ1-1; possible D gene TRBD1, 5 bases. The CDR3 loop spans 11 amino acids. The germline gives CDR1 MNHEY, CDR2 SVGAGI. V was cut by 6 bases and J by 11 bases, with 13 bases left in between. The CDR3 bases are TGTGCCAGCAGCTCAGGGTTTTCTGCTTTCTTT. Amino acids: CASSSGFSAFF.

This chain uses TRBV29-1 with TRBJ2-3; D call uncertain. The germline gives CDR1 SQVTM, CDR2 ANQGSEA. Trimming removed 6 bases from V and 2 bases from J, with 12 bases in between. There are 13 residues in the CDR3. The CDR3 region has the DNA TGCAGCGTCTATTGGTCGATCACAGATACGCAGTATTTT. This codes for CSVYWSITDTQYF.

This clone appeared many times. V is TRBV11-2 and J is TRBJ1-1; possibly TRBD1 for D (6 bases). Trimming removed 3 bases from V and 1 base from J, with 12 bases in between. There are 15 residues in the CDR3. Germline CDR1 and CDR2: SGHAT and FQNNGV. This CDR3 is CASSFPTGRNTEAFF. The CDR3 bases are TGTGCCAGCAGCTTCCCGACAGGTCGGAACACTGAAGCTTTCTTT.

The chain combines TRBV28 with TRBJ2-7, with 11 bases matching TRBD1. The V segment lost 8 bases and the J segment 4 bases; nucleotides outside the gene matches: 7. CDR1 and CDR2 from the germline V gene are MDHEN and SYDVKM. This CDR3 region has 14 residues. In DNA form, the CDR3 reads TGTGCCAGCTGGGGGGGACAGGGGGTTTACGAGCAGTACTTC. Translation gives CASWGGQGVYEQYF.

The chain couples TRBV12-5 to TRBJ2-3; 7 nucleotides line up with TRBD1. The CDR3 length is 16 residues. The V gene end was trimmed by 0 bases and the J gene end by 2 bases; junction bases not matched to a gene: 5. Germline loops: CDR1 LGHNT, CDR2 FRNRAP. CDR3: CASGLVTGQTTDTQYF. CDR3 DNA: TGTGCTAGTGGTTTGGTAACGGGACAGACCACAGATACGCAGTATTTT. The variable domain in full, with the rest retrieved from reference TRBV12-5 and TRBJ2-3, is DARVTQTPRHKVTEMGQEVTMRCQPILGHNTVFWYRQTMMQGLELLAYFRNRAPLDDSGMPKDRFSAEMPDATLATLKIQPSEPRDSAVYFCASGLVTGQTTDTQYFGPGTRLTVL.

The chain carries TRBV6-6 and TRBJ1-5; 7 bases agree with TRBD1. Germline V gene data show CDR1 as MNHNY and CDR2 as SVGAGI (reference sequence). The CDR3 length is 14 residues. Trimming at V came to 6 bases and at J to 7 bases, leaving 9 bases not matched to a gene. CDR3 sequence (DNA): TGTGCCAGCAGCCCCTCCGGGACAGTACAGCCCCAGCATTTT. Translation gives CASSPSGTVQPQHF.

The chain combines TRBV6-5 with TRBJ1-3; 7 nucleotides agree with TRBD1. V gave up 6 bases and J gave up 4 bases; unmatched junction bases: 6. Per the germline V gene, CDR1 is MNHEY and CDR2 is SVGAGI. The CDR3 loop spans 14 amino acids. The DNA of the CDR3 is TGTGCCAGCAGCTACAGGGGAATGGGAAACACCATATATTTT. It yields the protein CASSYRGMGNTIYF.

This sequence joins TRBV6-5 and TRBJ2-1; TRBD1 agrees at 9 bases. The V gene's germline CDR1 is MNHEY and CDR2 SVGAGI. Trimming took 6 bases from V and 6 from J; bases not matched to a gene: 9. This CDR3 spans 15 amino acids. For the CDR3, the DNA is TGTGCCAGCAGCGAGGACAGGGGCCTCCTCAATGAGCAGTTCTTC. Translation gives CASSEDRGLLNEQFF.

The chain carries TRBV18 and TRBJ2-4; D ambiguous. CDR1 KGHSH and CDR2 LQKENI come from the germline V gene. The CDR3 contains 15 residues. The V end lost 0 bases, the J end lost 6 bases, and 12 bases lay between the germline ends. The CDR3 sequence is CASSPPRPLPNIQYF. As DNA, the CDR3 is TGTGCCAGCTCACCACCGCGGCCTCTCCCAAACATTCAGTACTTC.

Ten or more counts support this clone. This chain uses TRBV30 with TRBJ1-5; the D is unclear. Trimming cost V 5 bases and J 5 bases, with 13 bases left between them. This CDR3 is built from 13 residues. Germline CDR1 is GTSNPN and CDR2 is SVGIG (reference sequence). CDR3 amino acids: CAWYIGWHQPQHF. The CDR3 nucleotides are TGTGCCTGGTACATTGGCTGGCATCAGCCCCAGCATTTT.